Detailed here is one T cell receptor (beta chain). The source of the sample is a study of blood T cell repertoires in COVID-19. Whole-study context: There were acute and convalescent COVID-19 samples, and they came from the United States, Italy and Spain. Nucleic acid was either cDNA or gDNA, and it came from T cells, B-cell-depleted T cells, or PBMCs.

The CDR3 is 17 residues long. Germline V CDR1 and CDR2: SGHDT, YYEEEE. V lost 1 base to trimming and J lost 4 bases; unmatched junction nucleotides: 8. In the authors' methods: Amplification with reference gene primers provided the estimates of nucleated cell counts. TCRdb's table, derived via immunoSEQ multiplex PCR, lists solely in-frame clones and lacks some. V and J calls and clone size are copied from that table; D and trimming were computed from the DNA. The repertoire has approximately 90,000 clones, 80% to 90% of them found once; the top ten carry 6% to 9.5%. Sequenced material: peripheral blood. The sequence derives from a human donor with acute or convalescent COVID-19. The donor label of this sample is uncertain. The V gene is TRBV5-6, the J gene TRBJ1-5, with 10 bases lining up with TRBD1. The CDR3 loop reads CASSLSRQGAGNQPQHF. CDR3 coding DNA: TGTGCCAGCAGCTTGTCCCGACAGGGGGCAGGTAATCAGCCCCAGCATTTT.